This T cell receptor beta chain stems from a study of T cell changes during pregnancy in multiple sclerosis (dated by TCRdb to the late 2010s). Looking at the study overall: Changes in the T cell repertoire over the course of pregnancy were examined in this study in women with multiple sclerosis.

From cysteine to phenylalanine, the CDR3 is 13 amino acids long. Of the read, only the CDR3 DNA is kept; its 39 bases are in frame from base 1. CDR1 and CDR2, looked up from the germline V gene, are SGHTA and FQGNSA. V is pared back by 2 bases and J by 2 bases, with 7 bases lying between the germline termini. Library construction relied on the immunoSEQ multiplex PCR assay. Held by TCRdb, this immuneACCESS table contains in-frame sequences only and omits some clones. Under half of the omission traces to an unresolved V gene where checked; the cause of the rest is unknown. The sample contains tens of thousands of clones, more than 80% of them found a single time. 0.6% to 0.7% of the sample lies in the top ten. As for this clone: The antigen it binds to is not known. No much larger clone is present one base from it, and per-base qualities are unavailable. The sample holds other DNA sequences that translate to the same CDR3.

The chain is assembled from TRBV7-2 and TRBJ2-7; no D gene call is confident. The specimen comprised CD4+ T cells from peripheral blood mononuclear cells, sampled in the third trimester of pregnancy. The clonotype originates from a female donor in good health, enrolled as a control in a pregnancy study. CDR3 reads: CASSLPGPYEQYF. The bases are TGTGCCAGCAGCTTACCAGGCCCCTACGAGCAGTACTTC.